The source of this T cell receptor (beta chain) is a study of blood T cell repertoires in COVID-19. On the study more broadly: There were acute and convalescent COVID-19 samples, and they came from the United States, Italy and Spain. T cells, B-cell-depleted T cells, or PBMCs provided the cDNA or gDNA that served as material.

This clone was picked up one time. The CDR3 has 13 amino acids. V gave up 5 bases and J gave up 6 bases, with 13 bases separating them. Germline CDR1 is SGHTA and CDR2 is FQGNSA. As processed by the authors: Reference gene primer amplification gave nucleated cell count estimates. TCRdb's table, derived via immunoSEQ multiplex PCR, lists solely in-frame clones and lacks some. V and J calls plus clone size are reproduced from that table; the DNA served to infer D and trimming. Of some 150,000 clones listed, just under 90% are singletons. This chain uses TRBV7-2 with TRBJ1-1; the D gene is possibly TRBD1 (5 bases). The sample comprised peripheral blood. The sequence was collected from a woman in her thirties or forties with acute or convalescent COVID-19. The CDR3 sequence is CASSVRVSSEAFF. The CDR3 bases are TGTGCCAGCAGCGTCAGGGTTTCCTCTGAAGCTTTCTTT.